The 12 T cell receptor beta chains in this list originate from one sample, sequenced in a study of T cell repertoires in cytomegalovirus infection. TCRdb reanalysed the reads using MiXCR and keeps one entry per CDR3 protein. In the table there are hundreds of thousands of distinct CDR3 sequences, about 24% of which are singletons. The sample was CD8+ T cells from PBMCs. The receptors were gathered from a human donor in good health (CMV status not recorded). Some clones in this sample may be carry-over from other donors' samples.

Written as DNA, the CDR3 is TGTGCCAGTAGTATACAGGGTATCACTGAAGCTTTCTTT. As protein: CASSIQGITEAFF. J is TRBJ1-1 and V is TRBV19, with D possibly matching TRBD1 (5 bases). V dropped 2 bases and J dropped 4 bases, with 8 bases sitting between them. CDR3 length equals 13 residues. Per the germline V gene, CDR1 is LNHDA and CDR2 is SQIVND (reference sequence).

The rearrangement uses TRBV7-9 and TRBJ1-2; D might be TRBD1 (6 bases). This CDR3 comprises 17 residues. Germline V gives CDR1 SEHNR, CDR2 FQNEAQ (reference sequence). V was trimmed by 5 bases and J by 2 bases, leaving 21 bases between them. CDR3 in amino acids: CASSPLGHQLRNYGYTF. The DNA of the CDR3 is TGTGCCAGCAGCCCCCTGGGACACCAACTTCGAAACTATGGCTACACCTTC.

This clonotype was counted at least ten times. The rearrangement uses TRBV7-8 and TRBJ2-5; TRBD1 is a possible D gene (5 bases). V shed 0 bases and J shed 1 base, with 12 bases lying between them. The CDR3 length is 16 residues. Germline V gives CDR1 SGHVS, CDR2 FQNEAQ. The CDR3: CASSLALRQLQETQYF. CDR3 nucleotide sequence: TGTGCCAGCAGCTTAGCCCTACGACAGCTCCAAGAGACCCAGTACTTC.

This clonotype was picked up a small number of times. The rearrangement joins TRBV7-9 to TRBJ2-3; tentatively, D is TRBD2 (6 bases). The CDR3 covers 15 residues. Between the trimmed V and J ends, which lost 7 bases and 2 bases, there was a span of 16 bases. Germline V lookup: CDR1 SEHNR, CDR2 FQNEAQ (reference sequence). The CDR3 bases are TGTGCCAGCACCATTCGGGGACTTTCCACAGATACGCAGTATTTT. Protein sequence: CASTIRGLSTDTQYF.

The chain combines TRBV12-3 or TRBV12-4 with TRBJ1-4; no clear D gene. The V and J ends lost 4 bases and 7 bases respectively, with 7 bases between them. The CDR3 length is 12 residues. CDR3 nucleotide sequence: TGTGCCAGCAGTTCCCAAGTTGAAAAACTGTTTTTT. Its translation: CASSSQVEKLFF.

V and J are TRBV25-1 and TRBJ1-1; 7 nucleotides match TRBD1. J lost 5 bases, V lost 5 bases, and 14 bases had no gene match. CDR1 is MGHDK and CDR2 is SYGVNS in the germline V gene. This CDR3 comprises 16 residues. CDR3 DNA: TGTGCCAGCAGTCATCGGGACAGTCGGGGGTGGACTGAAGCTTTCTTT. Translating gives CASSHRDSRGWTEAFF.

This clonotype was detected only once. CDR3: CASSFGLKPNYGYTF. CDR3 nucleotide sequence: TGTGCCAGCAGCTTCGGACTGAAGCCTAACTATGGCTACACCTTC. The genes are TRBV7-8 and TRBJ1-2, with unresolved D. Germline V gives CDR1 SGHVS, CDR2 FQNEAQ. With 3 bases removed from V and 0 bases from J, the gap between germline ends came to 11 bases. CDR3 size: 15 residues.

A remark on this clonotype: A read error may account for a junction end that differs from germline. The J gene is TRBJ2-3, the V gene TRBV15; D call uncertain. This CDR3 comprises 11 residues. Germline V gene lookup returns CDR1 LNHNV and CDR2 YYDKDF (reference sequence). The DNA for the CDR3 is TGTGCCACCAGCAGAGCTGATATGCAGTATTTT. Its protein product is CATSRADMQYF.

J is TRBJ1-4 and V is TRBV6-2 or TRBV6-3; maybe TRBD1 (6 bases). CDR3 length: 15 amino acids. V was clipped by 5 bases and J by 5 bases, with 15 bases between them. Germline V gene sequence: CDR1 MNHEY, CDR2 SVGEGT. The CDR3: CASSHTGPGNEKLFF. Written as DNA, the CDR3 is TGTGCCAGCAGTCATACAGGGCCGGGAAATGAAAAACTGTTTTTT.

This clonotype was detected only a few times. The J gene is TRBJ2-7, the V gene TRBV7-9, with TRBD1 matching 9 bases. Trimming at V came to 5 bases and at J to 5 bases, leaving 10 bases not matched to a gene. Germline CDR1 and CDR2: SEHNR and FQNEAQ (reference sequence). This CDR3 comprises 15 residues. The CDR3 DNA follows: TGTGCCAGCAGCAAGACAGGGGGAGCAAGGGACGAGCAGTACTTC. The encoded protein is CASSKTGGARDEQYF.

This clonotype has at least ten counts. The CDR3 DNA reads TGTGCCATCAGAGGTCCCGGCCGCGACACCTACGAGCAGTACTTC. As protein: CAIRGPGRDTYEQYF. The chain combines TRBV10-3 with TRBJ2-7; the D is unclear. Germline V gene lookup returns CDR1 ENHRY and CDR2 SYGVKD. The CDR3 runs 15 residues. V lost 6 bases and J 2 bases, leaving 17 bases between the germline ends.

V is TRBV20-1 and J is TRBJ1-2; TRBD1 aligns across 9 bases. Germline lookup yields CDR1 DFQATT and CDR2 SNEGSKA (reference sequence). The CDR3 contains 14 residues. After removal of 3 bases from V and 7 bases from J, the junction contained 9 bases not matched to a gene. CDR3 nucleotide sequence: TGCAGTGCTAGCCCGGGACAGGGTATATTTGGCTACACCTTC. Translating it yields CSASPGQGIFGYTF.